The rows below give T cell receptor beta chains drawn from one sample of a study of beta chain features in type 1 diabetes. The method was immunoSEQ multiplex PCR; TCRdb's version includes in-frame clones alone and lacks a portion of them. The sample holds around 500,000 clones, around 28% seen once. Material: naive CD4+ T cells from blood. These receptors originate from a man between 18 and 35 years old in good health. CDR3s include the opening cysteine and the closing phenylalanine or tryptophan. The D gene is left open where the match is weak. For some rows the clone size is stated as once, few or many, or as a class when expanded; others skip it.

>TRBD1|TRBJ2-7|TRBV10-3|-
CAIREGAYYEQYF
TGTGCCATCAGAGAGGGGGCTTACTACGAGCAGTACTTC
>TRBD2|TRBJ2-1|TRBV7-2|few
CASSLASGGNEQFF
TGTGCCAGCAGCTTAGCCAGCGGGGGCAATGAGCAGTTCTTC
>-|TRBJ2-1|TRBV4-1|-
CASSQVLYNEQFF
TGCGCCAGCAGCCAAGTCCTGTACAATGAGCAGTTCTTC
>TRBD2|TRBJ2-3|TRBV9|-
CASSVEGLAGPDTQYF
TGTGCCAGCAGCGTAGAAGGACTAGCGGGACCCGATACGCAGTATTTT
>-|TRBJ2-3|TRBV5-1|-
CASSFDTQYF
TGCGCCAGCAGCTTTGATACGCAGTATTTT
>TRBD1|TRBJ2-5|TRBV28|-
CASNMGQGAYDRYF
TGTGCCAGCAACATGGGACAGGGGGCCTACGATCGGTACTTC
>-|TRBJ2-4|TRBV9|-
CASSVGSDKNIQYF
TGTGCCAGCAGCGTAGGTTCGGACAAAAACATTCAGTACTTC
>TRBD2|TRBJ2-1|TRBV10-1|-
CASGEGLYNEQFF
TGCGCCAGCGGGGAGGGCCTCTACAATGAGCAGTTCTTC
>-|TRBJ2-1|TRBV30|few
CAWRGDKSNEQFF
TGTGCCTGGAGGGGGGACAAGAGCAATGAGCAGTTCTTC
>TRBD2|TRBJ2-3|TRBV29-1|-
CSVDPPSGRTDTQYF
TGCAGCGTTGATCCCCCTAGCGGGAGGACAGATACGCAGTATTTT
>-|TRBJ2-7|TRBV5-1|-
CASSSGSSYEQYF
TGCGCCAGCAGCTCCGGGAGCTCCTACGAGCAGTACTTC
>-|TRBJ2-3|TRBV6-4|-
CASSDEGLSTDTQYF
TGTGCCAGCAGTGACGAGGGGCTGAGCACAGATACGCAGTATTTT
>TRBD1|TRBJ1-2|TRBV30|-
CAWGDRGSGYTF
TGTGCCTGGGGAGACAGGGGGAGTGGCTACACCTTC
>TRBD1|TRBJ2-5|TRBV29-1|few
CSSTGAETQYF
TGCAGCTCCACAGGGGCAGAGACCCAGTACTTC
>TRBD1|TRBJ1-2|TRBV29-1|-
CSVEYGTGGYGYTF
TGCAGCGTTGAATACGGGACAGGGGGCTATGGCTACACCTTC
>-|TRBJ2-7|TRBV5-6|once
CASSLAVSHEQYF
TGTGCCAGCAGCTTGGCAGTTTCGCACGAGCAGTACTTC
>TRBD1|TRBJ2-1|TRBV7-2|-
CASSLEVGQNEQFF
TGTGCCAGCAGCTTAGAGGTGGGACAGAATGAGCAGTTCTTC
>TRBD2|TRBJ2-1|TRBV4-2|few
CASSQEIWTSGSYNEQFF
TGTGCCAGCAGCCAAGAGATATGGACTAGCGGCTCCTACAATGAGCAGTTCTTC
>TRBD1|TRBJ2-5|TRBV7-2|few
CASSLAGQGQETQYF
TGTGCCAGCAGCTTAGCGGGACAGGGACAAGAGACCCAGTACTTC
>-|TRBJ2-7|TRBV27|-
CASSLRQGSTYEQYF
TGTGCCAGCAGTTTAAGGCAGGGGAGTACCTACGAGCAGTACTTC
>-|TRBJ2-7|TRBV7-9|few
CASSFGGASSYEQYF
TGTGCCAGCAGCTTTGGCGGGGCAAGCTCCTACGAGCAGTACTTC
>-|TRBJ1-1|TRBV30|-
CAWEGGRNTEAFF
TGTGCCTGGGAGGGGGGGCGAAACACTGAAGCTTTCTTT
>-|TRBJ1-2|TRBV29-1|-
CSVVQGSMSGYTF
TGCAGCGTTGTGCAGGGCTCTATGTCTGGCTACACCTTC
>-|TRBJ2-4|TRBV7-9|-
CASSLPGVNIQYF
TGTGCCAGCAGCCTCCCGGGGGTGAACATTCAGTACTTC
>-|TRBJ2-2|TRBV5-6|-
CASSLFGEPRREAGELFF
TGTGCCAGCAGCTTGTTCGGAGAACCCCGCCGGGAAGCCGGGGAGCTGTTTTTT
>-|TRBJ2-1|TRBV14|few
CASSQDWRGGYNEQFF
TGTGCCAGCAGCCAAGATTGGCGCGGAGGATACAATGAGCAGTTCTTC
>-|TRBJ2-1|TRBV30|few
CAWSDVRPTTEQFF
TGTGCCTGGAGTGACGTCCGGCCTACTACTGAGCAGTTCTTC
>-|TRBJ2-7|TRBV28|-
CASSAGSSKSYEQYF
TGTGCCAGCAGTGCAGGATCCTCCAAATCCTACGAGCAGTACTTC
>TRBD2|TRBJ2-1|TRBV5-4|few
CASSSGTSGRPYNEQFF
TGTGCCAGCAGCTCCGGGACTAGCGGGAGGCCCTACAATGAGCAGTTCTTC
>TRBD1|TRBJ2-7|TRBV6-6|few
CASSRQGTSYEQYF
TGTGCCAGCAGCCGACAGGGAACCTCCTACGAGCAGTACTTC
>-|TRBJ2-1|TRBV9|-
CASSVPSTGNEQFF
TGTGCCAGCAGCGTCCCTAGCACGGGCAATGAGCAGTTCTTC
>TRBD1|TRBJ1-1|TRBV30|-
CAWSVPRGQGSTEAFF
TGTGCCTGGAGTGTACCCCGGGGACAGGGATCAACTGAAGCTTTCTTT
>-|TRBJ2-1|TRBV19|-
CASSTVNEQFF
TGTGCCAGTAGTACTGTAAATGAGCAGTTCTTC
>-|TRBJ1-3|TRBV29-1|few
CSVEARPSGNTIYF
TGCAGCGTTGAGGCCAGACCCTCTGGAAACACCATATATTTT
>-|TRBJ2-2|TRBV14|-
CASRPLVSGELFF
TGTGCCAGCAGGCCCCTAGTGTCCGGGGAGCTGTTTTTT
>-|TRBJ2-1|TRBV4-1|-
CASTRIISETNNEQFF
TGCGCCAGCACCCGTATAATTAGCGAAACGAACAATGAGCAGTTCTTC
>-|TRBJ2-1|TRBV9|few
CASSAVTGFYNEQFF
TGTGCCAGCAGCGCCGTGACAGGTTTTTACAATGAGCAGTTCTTC
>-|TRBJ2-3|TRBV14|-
CASSQDPRLGGVTDTQYF
TGTGCCAGCAGCCAAGATCCCCGACTAGGAGGTGTTACAGATACGCAGTATTTT
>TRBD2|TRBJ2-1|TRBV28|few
CASSGRGLVGEQFF
TGTGCCAGCAGCGGGCGGGGACTAGTGGGAGAGCAGTTCTTC
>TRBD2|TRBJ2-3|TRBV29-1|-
CSVDMGGRVVAGVTSTDTQYF
TGCAGCGTTGATATGGGCGGTCGTGTAGTAGCGGGAGTTACTAGCACAGATACGCAGTATTTT
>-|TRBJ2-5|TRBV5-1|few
CASSLEVGKETQYF
TGCGCCAGCAGCTTGGAGGTCGGAAAAGAGACCCAGTACTTC
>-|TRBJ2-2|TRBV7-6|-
CASSPGRFAGELFF
TGTGCCAGCAGCCCTGGGAGGTTTGCCGGGGAGCTGTTTTTT
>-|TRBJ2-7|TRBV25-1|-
CASGTSYEQYF
TGTGCCAGCGGGACATCCTACGAGCAGTACTTC
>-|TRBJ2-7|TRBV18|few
CASSSLSYEQYF
TGTGCCAGCTCATCCCTCTCCTACGAGCAGTACTTC
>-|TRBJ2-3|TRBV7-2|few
CASSLIAGANENTQYF
TGTGCCAGCAGCCTTATCGCCGGAGCCAATGAAAATACGCAGTATTTT
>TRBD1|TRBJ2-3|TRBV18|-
CASSQQGADTQYF
TGTGCCAGCTCACAACAGGGGGCAGATACGCAGTATTTT
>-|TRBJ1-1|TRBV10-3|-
CAISAGQEAFF
TGTGCCATCAGTGCGGGACAAGAAGCTTTCTTT
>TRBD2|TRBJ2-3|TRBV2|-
CASRNLAESTDTQYF
TGTGCCAGCAGAAATCTAGCGGAGAGCACAGATACGCAGTATTTT
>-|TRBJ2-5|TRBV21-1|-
CASSKVGRIRRDQETQYF
TGTGCCAGCAGCAAAGTAGGACGGATCCGCCGGGATCAAGAGACCCAGTACTTC
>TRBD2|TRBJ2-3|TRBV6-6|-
CASSRLADTDTQYF
TGTGCCAGCAGTAGACTAGCGGACACAGATACGCAGTATTTT
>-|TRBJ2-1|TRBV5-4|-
CASSLRSYNEQFF
TGTGCCAGCAGCTTGCGAAGTTACAATGAGCAGTTCTTC
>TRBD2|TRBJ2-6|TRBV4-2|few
CASSQDAREGSGANVLTF
TGTGCCAGCAGCCAAGACGCCAGGGAGGGCTCTGGGGCCAACGTCCTGACTTTC
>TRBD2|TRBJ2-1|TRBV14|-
CASARIGGRAHNEQFF
TGTGCCAGCGCTCGGATCGGCGGGAGGGCCCACAATGAGCAGTTCTTC
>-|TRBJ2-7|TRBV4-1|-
CASSQLQGSYEQYF
TGCGCCAGCAGCCAACTACAGGGTTCGTACGAGCAGTACTTC
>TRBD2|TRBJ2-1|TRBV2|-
CASTQTSGRSSYNEQFF
TGTGCCAGCACCCAGACTAGCGGGAGAAGCTCCTACAATGAGCAGTTCTTC
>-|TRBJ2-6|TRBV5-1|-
CASSLVPSGANVLTF
TGCGCCAGCAGCTTGGTGCCCTCTGGGGCCAACGTCCTGACTTTC
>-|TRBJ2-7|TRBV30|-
CARKGHEQYF
TGTGCCCGGAAGGGGCACGAGCAGTACTTC